This T cell receptor beta chain originates from a study of blood T cell repertoires in COVID-19. Whole-study context: Samples taken during acute and convalescent COVID-19 were collected in the United States, Italy and Spain. PBMCs, B-cell-depleted T cells, or T cells were the source of the cDNA or gDNA that made up the material.

This clone came up a few times. The repertoire was sequenced with immunoSEQ multiplex PCR; TCRdb's copy has only in-frame clones and lacks some. The data show 100,000 to 150,000 clones, over 80% seen once. The receptor was isolated from a man between 40 and 49 years old with active or convalescent COVID-19. What was sequenced was peripheral blood.

The CDR3 spells CASTPRGGMGNEQYF. The CDR3 coding sequence is TGTGCCAGCACGCCAAGGGGGGGGATGGGGAACGAGCAGTACTTC. The rearrangement joins TRBV6-5 to TRBJ2-7; D is perhaps TRBD2 (7 bases). Germline V gives CDR1 MNHEY, CDR2 SVGAGI. The CDR3 contains 15 residues. V shed 7 bases and J shed 5 bases, with 21 bases lying between them.